The rows below give T cell receptor beta chains drawn from one sample of a study of T cell changes during pregnancy in multiple sclerosis. Sequenced by immunoSEQ multiplex PCR; TCRdb stores in-frame clones only, minus some. The data show some 64,000 clones, roughly 91% seen once. Source: peripheral blood, taken in the second trimester of pregnancy. The receptors here all came from a female donor in good health, enrolled as a control in a pregnancy study. CDR3s include the opening cysteine and the closing phenylalanine or tryptophan. D genes are given only for firm matches. Some rows have no size entry. The others give once, few or many, or a class for an expanded clone.

V gene,D gene,clone size,J gene,CDR3 protein,CDR3 DNA
TRBV19,-,-,TRBJ1-2,CASLGGSGIRYGYTF,TGTGCCAGTCTCGGGGGATCTGGAATTCGATATGGCTACACCTTC
TRBV19,-,-,TRBJ1-5,CASSIIAPREPQHF,TGTGCCAGTAGTATAATCGCCCCCCGGGAGCCCCAGCATTTT
TRBV19,-,-,TRBJ1-2,CASRLLDPNYGYTF,TGTGCCAGTAGACTACTCGATCCTAACTATGGCTACACCTTC
TRBV5-1,-,-,TRBJ2-4,CASRNILAKNIQYF,TGCGCCAGCAGAAATATTTTAGCCAAAAACATTCAGTACTTC
TRBV7-9,TRBD1,-,TRBJ2-2,CASSHPTKQGTYDTGELFF,TGTGCCAGCAGCCACCCCACGAAACAGGGGACATATGACACCGGGGAGCTGTTTTTT
TRBV5-8,-,-,TRBJ2-7,CASSSRQAHSAEQYF,TGTGCCAGCAGTTCGAGACAGGCCCACTCGGCCGAGCAGTACTTC
TRBV5-1,-,once,TRBJ1-4,CASSSGGVSSYNEKLFF,TGCGCCAGCAGCTCGGGGGGTGTTTCAAGTTATAATGAAAAACTGTTTTTT
TRBV5-5,-,-,TRBJ1-6,CASSRWTDSNSPLHF,TGTGCCAGCAGCCGATGGACAGACAGTAATTCACCCCTCCACTTT
TRBV5-1,TRBD2,-,TRBJ2-1,CASSPMTSGGGNEQFF,TGCGCCAGCAGCCCCATGACTAGCGGGGGGGGGAATGAGCAGTTCTTC
TRBV6-1,TRBD1,-,TRBJ2-7,CATQDRATYEQYF,TGTGCCACCCAGGACAGGGCGACATACGAGCAGTACTTC
TRBV9,-,-,TRBJ2-1,CASSVGVSEQFF,TGTGCCAGCAGCGTAGGAGTCTCGGAGCAGTTCTTC
TRBV7-6,TRBD2,once,TRBJ2-5,CASSLQGKTSGRAETQYF,TGTGCCAGCAGCTTACAGGGAAAGACTAGCGGGAGGGCGGAGACCCAGTACTTC
TRBV11-2,-,-,TRBJ2-3,CASRGWAGESDTQYF,TGTGCCAGCAGGGGGTGGGCAGGGGAATCGGATACGCAGTATTTT
TRBV5-4,-,-,TRBJ1-5,CASSLRGSQPQHF,TGTGCCAGCAGCTTAAGGGGCAGTCAGCCCCAGCATTTT
TRBV6-1,-,-,TRBJ1-3,CASSEIGENTIYF,TGTGCCAGCAGTGAAATCGGTGAAAACACCATATATTTT
TRBV7-8,-,-,TRBJ1-1,CASSLAGRIIAEAFF,TGTGCCAGCAGCTTAGCCGGCAGGATTATTGCTGAAGCTTTCTTT
TRBV30,-,once,TRBJ1-1,CAWKNHGGTEAFF,TGTGCCTGGAAGAACCACGGGGGCACTGAAGCTTTCTTT
TRBV29-1,TRBD1,few,TRBJ1-1,CSGRGQMNTEAFF,TGCAGCGGCAGGGGGCAAATGAACACTGAAGCTTTCTTT
TRBV6-1,-,-,TRBJ2-7,CASRGVARGEQYF,TGTGCCAGCAGGGGGGTAGCCCGGGGGGAGCAGTACTTC
TRBV5-6,TRBD1,-,TRBJ2-2,CASSPVDRGYTGELFF,TGTGCCAGCAGCCCAGTCGACAGGGGTTACACCGGGGAGCTGTTTTTT
TRBV18,-,-,TRBJ1-2,CASSPPDRMDGYTF,TGTGCCAGCTCACCACCGGACAGAATGGATGGCTACACCTTC
TRBV10-3,TRBD1,-,TRBJ1-1,CAISEPGQRRRGYTEAFF,TGTGCCATCAGTGAACCGGGACAGAGACGGAGGGGCTACACTGAAGCTTTCTTT
TRBV30,-,few,TRBJ1-2,CAWNILSGGYTF,TGTGCCTGGAATATCCTATCGGGTGGCTACACCTTC
TRBV4-1,TRBD1,-,TRBJ1-2,CASRRTETGSLGRDGYTF,TGCGCCAGCAGGAGAACCGAGACAGGGAGTTTGGGGAGAGATGGCTACACCTTC
TRBV7-8,TRBD1,-,TRBJ2-3,CASSPPGQGTLSQYF,TGTGCCAGCAGCCCGCCGGGACAGGGTACTCTTTCGCAGTATTTT
TRBV10-3,-,-,TRBJ2-3,CAISDVGRVDTQYF,TGTGCCATCAGTGATGTGGGCAGAGTGGATACGCAGTATTTT
TRBV7-9,-,once,TRBJ2-5,CASSSRLAQETQYF,TGTGCCAGCAGCTCGAGACTGGCTCAAGAGACCCAGTACTTC
TRBV6-1,TRBD1,once,TRBJ1-1,CASSEPGGSSEAFF,TGTGCCAGCAGTGAACCAGGGGGCTCATCTGAAGCTTTCTTT
TRBV2,TRBD2,-,TRBJ2-5,CASRRTSGTETQYF,TGTGCCAGCAGGCGGACTAGCGGGACAGAGACCCAGTACTTC
TRBV2,-,-,TRBJ1-2,CASSEGTVYGYTF,TGTGCCAGCAGTGAAGGCACAGTCTATGGCTACACCTTC
TRBV5-1,-,-,TRBJ2-2,CASSPEGWAGELFF,TGCGCCAGCAGCCCCGAGGGCTGGGCCGGGGAGCTGTTTTTT
TRBV5-1,TRBD1,-,TRBJ1-2,CASSSGQEPYGYTF,TGCGCCAGCAGCTCCGGACAGGAACCTTATGGCTACACCTTC
TRBV5-6,-,-,TRBJ2-3,CASSLGARADTQYF,TGTGCCAGCAGCTTAGGAGCGAGGGCCGATACGCAGTATTTT
TRBV4-1,TRBD1,-,TRBJ1-2,CASSGQGVARYTF,TGCGCCAGCAGCGGCCAGGGGGTAGCGCGCTACACCTTC
TRBV29-1,TRBD1,once,TRBJ2-1,CSARGQGIYNEQFF,TGCAGCGCCAGGGGACAGGGGATCTACAATGAGCAGTTCTTC
TRBV2,TRBD1,-,TRBJ1-2,CASSPGQGARGYTF,TGTGCCAGCAGCCCGGGACAGGGGGCGCGTGGCTACACCTTC
TRBV6-6,-,-,TRBJ2-7,CASSDRYEQYF,TGTGCCAGCAGTGACAGGTACGAGCAGTACTTC
TRBV4-1,-,-,TRBJ2-5,CASSQPGLETQETQYF,TGCGCCAGCAGCCAGCCGGGACTGGAGACCCAAGAGACCCAGTACTTC
TRBV5-1,TRBD1,-,TRBJ2-1,CASSYGQGALNEQFF,TGCGCCAGCAGCTATGGACAGGGGGCTCTCAATGAGCAGTTCTTC
TRBV9,TRBD1,-,TRBJ2-4,CASSVTQGANIQYF,TGTGCCAGCAGCGTGACCCAGGGGGCAAACATTCAGTACTTC
TRBV29-1,TRBD1,-,TRBJ1-5,CSVKSGTGDNQPQHF,TGCAGCGTTAAATCCGGGACAGGGGATAATCAGCCCCAGCATTTT
TRBV7-9,TRBD2,-,TRBJ2-3,CASRLLLSGSSGDGDTQYF,TGTGCCAGCAGACTACTTCTCAGCGGGAGTTCGGGTGATGGTGATACGCAGTATTTT
TRBV4-2,TRBD2,-,TRBJ2-5,CASSQANSGGAAETQYF,TGTGCCAGCAGCCAAGCAAATAGCGGGGGGGCAGCGGAGACCCAGTACTTC
TRBV11-2,-,-,TRBJ1-4,CASRLGGDEKLFF,TGTGCCAGCAGGTTAGGGGGAGATGAAAAACTGTTTTTT
TRBV28,TRBD2,-,TRBJ2-7,CASSLTSGYEQYF,TGTGCCAGCAGCTTGACTAGCGGTTACGAGCAGTACTTC
TRBV27,TRBD2,-,TRBJ2-1,CASSRRGETTYNEQFF,TGTGCCAGCTCCCGTCGGGGGGAGACGACCTACAATGAGCAGTTCTTC
TRBV6-6,-,-,TRBJ1-5,CASSFLLQGNQPQHF,TGTGCCAGCAGTTTCCTATTACAGGGAAATCAGCCCCAGCATTTT
TRBV7-6,-,-,TRBJ1-4,CASSLGRGANEKLFF,TGTGCCAGCAGCTTAGGCAGGGGTGCTAATGAAAAACTGTTTTTT
TRBV10-2,-,-,TRBJ1-1,CASRYAGNEAFF,TGCGCCAGCCGCTATGCGGGGAATGAAGCTTTCTTT
TRBV9,TRBD1,-,TRBJ1-2,CASPPGTENYGYTF,TGTGCCAGCCCACCGGGGACAGAAAATTATGGCTACACCTTC
TRBV15,-,-,TRBJ2-1,CATSRHGGSYNEQFF,TGTGCCACCAGCAGACACGGGGGCTCCTACAATGAGCAGTTCTTC
TRBV6-1,-,-,TRBJ2-5,CASSQRAGGQETQYF,TGTGCCAGCAGTCAACGTGCTGGGGGGCAAGAGACCCAGTACTTC
TRBV10-2,TRBD2,-,TRBJ2-3,CASSPLLADTPSTDTQYF,TGCGCCAGCAGTCCCCTACTAGCGGATACACCTAGCACAGATACGCAGTATTTT
TRBV10-3,-,-,TRBJ1-2,CAISDPGQISGGYTF,TGTGCCATCAGTGACCCGGGACAAATAAGCGGTGGCTACACCTTC
TRBV5-1,TRBD2,-,TRBJ2-1,CASSSTSGNSYNEQFF,TGCGCCAGCAGCTCGACTAGCGGGAACTCCTACAATGAGCAGTTCTTC
TRBV28,TRBD2,-,TRBJ2-7,CASRAPGLLYEQYF,TGTGCCAGCAGGGCACCGGGACTACTCTACGAGCAGTACTTC
TRBV5-6,TRBD1,-,TRBJ2-2,CASSWAGGSNTGELFF,TGTGCCAGCAGCTGGGCAGGGGGCTCGAACACCGGGGAGCTGTTTTTT
TRBV27,TRBD1,-,TRBJ1-2,CASSPGTGAGGYTF,TGTGCCAGCAGCCCCGGGACAGGGGCGGGTGGCTACACCTTC
TRBV7-9,TRBD1,-,TRBJ2-7,CASSTVWDTGGEQYF,TGTGCCAGCAGCACCGTTTGGGACACAGGGGGCGAGCAGTACTTC